This TCR beta chain was observed in a study of identical twins. This CDR3 is 16 amino acids long. V dropped 6 bases and J dropped 7 bases, with 21 bases sitting between them. Germline-derived CDR1 and CDR2 are MDHEN and SYDVKM. Whole-study results and caveats: Twins' surplus sharing was weaker for beta out-of-frame sequences. Beta clonotypes that were abundant in cord blood contained fewer insertions, a pattern absent from memory repertoires.

One entry per CDR3 protein results from TCRdb running MiXCR on the 5' RACE reads. The sample lists approximately 500,000 distinct CDR3 sequences, approximately 24% occurring once. Of note for this clonotype: Its antigen is unknown.

The same sample was also studied in work on T cells expressing NK-cell markers. That work contributes: Restriction of the sorted population to alpha-beta TCR T cells was achieved in several experiments with an anti-gamma-delta TCR antibody. Similarly, these clonotypes led the CD3+CD56-NKG2C+ fraction as well in several donors.

This sequence joins TRBV28 and TRBJ2-2; weak D call: TRBD2 (6 bases). Sequencing was done on a sample of CD4+ T cells sorted from blood. The sequence derives from a woman in her late teens or twenties in good health. CDR3 sequence: CASRFRDSPMGGELFF. In nucleotides, the CDR3 is TGTGCCAGCAGGTTCCGGGACTCCCCCATGGGCGGGGAGCTGTTTTTT.